The T cell receptor beta chain under discussion was sequenced for a study of cytotoxic CD8 clonotypes in ibrutinib-treated CLL. Method: immunoSEQ multiplex PCR; TCRdb's copy keeps in-frame clones and lacks some. The sample consists of 25,000 to 30,000 clones, roughly 69% of them appearing once. Details on this clone: The antigen remains undetermined.

General study findings and limits: Baseline clonality exceeded age-matched healthy donors and tracked circulating CD8+ T-cell counts.

The CDR3 covers 14 residues. Germline V gene sequence: CDR1 MNHEY, CDR2 SVGAGI. The V gene lost 4 bases and the J gene lost 6 bases, with 13 bases spanning the gap. With cryopreserved PBMCs as the source, 1.5 to 2 micrograms of genomic DNA went to TCR beta libraries. The starting material was PBMCs, obtained after 24 months of ibrutinib treatment. This sequence joins TRBV6-5 and TRBJ1-5, with D unresolved. The clonotype comes from a human donor with chronic lymphocytic leukemia. CDR3 nucleotides: TGTGCCAGCAGTTGGGGAGGATCGGGTCAGCCCCAGCATTTT. It specifies CASSWGGSGQPQHF.